The sample holds many counts of the clone carrying this T cell receptor beta chain. What it recognizes is unknown. The source of the sample is a study of read filtering for tumor transcriptome and immune sequencing. Study information: R-ISS stage counts were roughly eight for I, approximately 16 for II, 6 or 7 for III. After DNase treatment, RNA was made into whole-transcriptome libraries. Study results and limitations: About 80% of IR-seq clonotypes had one read, totaling around 3.4% of reads; RNA-seq: roughly 76% and 46%.

Germline CDR1 and CDR2: MNHNY and SVGAGI (reference sequence). This CDR3 is built from 14 residues. V gave up 4 bases and J gave up 2 bases, with 9 bases separating them. This library used 300 to 500 ng RNA and molecular barcoded adaptors spanning alpha/delta and beta/gamma chains. TCRdb used MiXCR to reprocess the reads, holding one entry per CDR3 protein. Here the sample spans some 40,000 distinct CDR3 sequences, around 13% being singletons. The sample consisted of a population of CD138-negative cells sorted from bone marrow. The source of this sequence is a donor aged 40 or over with multiple myeloma. This chain joins TRBV6-6 and TRBJ2-4; D remains ambiguous. The CDR3, as DNA: TGTGCCAGCAGTTTCCAGGAGTCCAAAAACATTCAGTACTTC. Protein product: CASSFQESKNIQYF.